This T cell receptor beta chain was recovered during a study of Graves' ophthalmopathy and Graves' hyperthyroidism. Findings of the study overall: Predictions made by the model for ophthalmopathy progression reached 70.59% sensitivity and 72% to 85% specificity. Thyroid clonotypes that were expanded above 0.001 frequency mostly also appeared in blood.

With regard to this clonotype: Its antigen is still unknown.

CDR3 length equals 16 residues. Germline V CDR1 and CDR2: MNHEY, SVGAGI. Trimming shortened V by 0 bases and J by 2 bases, and 11 bases separated the two germline ends. Amplification targeted the TCR beta CDR3 regions, with RNA transcripts as the source material. A first-round RT-PCR used HTBI primers, followed by a second-round multiplex PCR. TCRdb ran MiXCR on the multiplex PCR reads and lists one entry per CDR3 protein. The sample carries over a million distinct CDR3 sequences, about two fifths recorded once. This chain uses TRBV6-5 with TRBJ1-5; D not resolved. Sequencing used peripheral blood or thyroid tissue (not recorded which). This clonotype was sampled from an adult man with Graves' hyperthyroidism. CDR3 region: CASSYSVGYGNQPQHF. The CDR3 nucleotides read TGTGCCAGCAGTTACTCAGTGGGATACGGCAATCAGCCCCAGCATTTT.